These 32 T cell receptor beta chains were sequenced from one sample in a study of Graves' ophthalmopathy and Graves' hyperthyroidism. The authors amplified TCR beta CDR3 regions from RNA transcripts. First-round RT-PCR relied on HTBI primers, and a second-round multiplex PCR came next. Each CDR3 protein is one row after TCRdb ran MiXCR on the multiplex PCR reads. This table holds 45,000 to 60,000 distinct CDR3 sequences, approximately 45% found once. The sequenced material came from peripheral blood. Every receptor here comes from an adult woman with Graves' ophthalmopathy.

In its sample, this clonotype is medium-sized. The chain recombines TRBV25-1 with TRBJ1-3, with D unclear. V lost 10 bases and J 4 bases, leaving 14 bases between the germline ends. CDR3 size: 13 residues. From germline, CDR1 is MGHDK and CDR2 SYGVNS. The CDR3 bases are TGTGCCACCACCCTCACGGGGGGAAACACCATATATTTT. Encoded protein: CATTLTGGNTIYF. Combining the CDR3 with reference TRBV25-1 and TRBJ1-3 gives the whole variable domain EADIYQTPRYLVIGTGKKITLECSQTMGHDKMYWYQQDPGMELHLIHYSYGVNSTEKGDLSSESTVSRIRTEHFPLTLESARPSHTSQYLCATTLTGGNTIYFGEGSWLTVV.

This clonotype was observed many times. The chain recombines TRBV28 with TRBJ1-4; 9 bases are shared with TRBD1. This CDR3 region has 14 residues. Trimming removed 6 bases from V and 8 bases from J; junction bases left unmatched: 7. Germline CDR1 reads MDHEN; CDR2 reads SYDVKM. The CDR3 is CASRTQGAEEKLFF. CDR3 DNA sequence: TGTGCCAGCAGGACACAGGGGGCCGAAGAAAAACTGTTTTTT.

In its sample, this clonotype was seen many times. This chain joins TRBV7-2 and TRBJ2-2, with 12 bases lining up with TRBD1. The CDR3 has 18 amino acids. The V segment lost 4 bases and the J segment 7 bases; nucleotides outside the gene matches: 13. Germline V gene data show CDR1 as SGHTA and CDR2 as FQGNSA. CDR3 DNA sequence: TGTGCCAGCAGCTCCCTGGCCGGGACAGGGGGCCGGATCGGGGAGCTGTTTTTT. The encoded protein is CASSSLAGTGGRIGELFF.

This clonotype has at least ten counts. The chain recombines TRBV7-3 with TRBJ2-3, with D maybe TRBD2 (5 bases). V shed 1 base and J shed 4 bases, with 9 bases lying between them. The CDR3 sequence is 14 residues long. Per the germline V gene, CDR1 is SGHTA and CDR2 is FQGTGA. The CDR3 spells CASSLNASPDTQYF. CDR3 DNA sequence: TGTGCCAGCAGCTTAAATGCTAGCCCAGATACGCAGTATTTT.

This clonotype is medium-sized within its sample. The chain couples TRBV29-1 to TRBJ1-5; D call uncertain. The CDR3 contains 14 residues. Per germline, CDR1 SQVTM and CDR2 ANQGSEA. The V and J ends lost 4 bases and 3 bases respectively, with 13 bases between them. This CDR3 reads CSVALTFDNQPQHF. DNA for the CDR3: TGCAGCGTTGCTCTAACCTTTGACAATCAGCCCCAGCATTTT.

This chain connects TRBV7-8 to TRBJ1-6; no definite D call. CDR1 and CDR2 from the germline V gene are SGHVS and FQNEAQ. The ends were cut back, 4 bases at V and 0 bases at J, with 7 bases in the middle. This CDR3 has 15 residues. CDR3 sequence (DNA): TGTGCCAGCAGCTCAGGTTCCTCCTATAATTCACCCCTCCACTTT. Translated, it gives CASSSGSSYNSPLHF.

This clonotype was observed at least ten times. The CDR3 DNA reads TGTGCCAGCAATTGGGACGGTGGGGCCAACGTCCTGACTTTC. Its protein is CASNWDGGANVLTF. J is TRBJ2-6 and V is TRBV5-8; D possibly matches TRBD1 or TRBD2 (5 bases each). Germline assignment: CDR1 SGHTS and CDR2 YDEGEE. The CDR3 is 14 residues long. Trimming stripped 6 bases from V and 3 bases from J, with 10 bases between.

CDR3 in DNA: TGTGCCTGGAGGGGGGGAGGAACAGATACGCAGTATTTT. Translated: CAWRGGGTDTQYF. This chain joins TRBV30 and TRBJ2-3; a possible D gene is TRBD2 (6 bases). With 3 bases removed from V and 3 bases from J, the gap between germline ends came to 10 bases. CDR1 GTSNPN and CDR2 SVGIG come from the germline V gene (reference sequence). CDR3 length: 13 residues.

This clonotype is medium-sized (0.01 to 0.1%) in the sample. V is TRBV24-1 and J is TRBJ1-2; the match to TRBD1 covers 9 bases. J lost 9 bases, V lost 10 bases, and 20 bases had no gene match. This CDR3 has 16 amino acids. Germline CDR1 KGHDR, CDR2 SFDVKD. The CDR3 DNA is TGTGCCACACGAAACCCAGGGACAGGGCCTTCTATTTGCTACACCTTC. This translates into CATRNPGTGPSICYTF.

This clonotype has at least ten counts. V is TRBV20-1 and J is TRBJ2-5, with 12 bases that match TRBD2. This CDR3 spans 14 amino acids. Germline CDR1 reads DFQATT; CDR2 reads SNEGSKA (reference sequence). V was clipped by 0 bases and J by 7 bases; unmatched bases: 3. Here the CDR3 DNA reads TGCAGTGCTAGAGATCCTAGCGGGGGGGGGACCCAGTACTTC. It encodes CSARDPSGGGTQYF.

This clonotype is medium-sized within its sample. The CDR3 spells CAIRSDNYGYTF. The CDR3 nucleotides read TGTGCCATCAGGAGTGACAACTATGGCTACACCTTC. J is TRBJ1-2 and V is TRBV10-3, with unresolved D. Germline values: CDR1 ENHRY, CDR2 SYGVKD. V lost 6 bases, J lost 2 bases, and 7 bases lay in between. The CDR3 is 12 residues long.

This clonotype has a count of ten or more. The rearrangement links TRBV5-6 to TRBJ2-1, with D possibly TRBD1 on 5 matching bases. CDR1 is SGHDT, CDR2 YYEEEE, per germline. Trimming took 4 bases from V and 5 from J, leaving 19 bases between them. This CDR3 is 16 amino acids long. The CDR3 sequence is CASSRRRRVIDNEQFF. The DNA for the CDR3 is TGTGCCAGCAGCCGGAGACGCAGGGTCATCGACAATGAGCAGTTCTTC. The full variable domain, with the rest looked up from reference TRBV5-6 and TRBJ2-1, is DAGVTQSPTHLIKTRGQQVTLRCSPKSGHDTVSWYQQALGQGPQFIFQYYEEEERQRGNFPDRFSGHQFPNYSSELNVNALLLGDSALYLCASSRRRRVIDNEQFFGPGTRLTVL.

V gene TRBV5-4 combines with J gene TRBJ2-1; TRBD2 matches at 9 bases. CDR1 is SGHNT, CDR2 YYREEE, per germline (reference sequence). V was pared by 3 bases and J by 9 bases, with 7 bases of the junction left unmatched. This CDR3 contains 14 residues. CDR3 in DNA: TGTGCCAGCAGCTGGGATAGCGGGAGTGGTGAGCAGTTCTTC. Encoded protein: CASSWDSGSGEQFF.

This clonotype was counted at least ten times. The CDR3 loop is CASRGGWAETQYF. CDR3 in DNA: TGTGCCAGCAGGGGGGGTTGGGCAGAGACCCAGTACTTC. The chain links TRBV2 to TRBJ2-5; a possible D gene is TRBD2 (6 bases). The CDR3 spans 13 residues. CDR1 SNHLY and CDR2 FYNNEI come from the germline V gene. Trimming left V 6 bases short and J 4 bases short, with 12 bases between.

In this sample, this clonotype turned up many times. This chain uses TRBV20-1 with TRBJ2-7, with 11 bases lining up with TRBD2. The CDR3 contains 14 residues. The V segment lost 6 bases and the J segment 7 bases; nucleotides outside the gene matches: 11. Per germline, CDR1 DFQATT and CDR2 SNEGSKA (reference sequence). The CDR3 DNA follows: TGCAGTGCCCCCGGACTAGCGGGCCTCTGGGAGCAGTACTTC. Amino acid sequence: CSAPGLAGLWEQYF.

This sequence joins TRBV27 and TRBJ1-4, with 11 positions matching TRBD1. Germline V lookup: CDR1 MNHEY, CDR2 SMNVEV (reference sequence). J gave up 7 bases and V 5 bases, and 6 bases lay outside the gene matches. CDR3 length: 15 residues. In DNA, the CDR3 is TGTGCCAGCAGTGCGGACAGGGGGCTTCGTGAAAAACTGTTTTTT. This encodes CASSADRGLREKLFF.

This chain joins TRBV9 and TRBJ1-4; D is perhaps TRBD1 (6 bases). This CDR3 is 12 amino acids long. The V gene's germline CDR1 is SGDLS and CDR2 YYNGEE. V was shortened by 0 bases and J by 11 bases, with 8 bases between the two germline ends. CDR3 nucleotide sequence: TGTGCCAGCAGCGTAGGGGGGGGCAAACTGTTTTTT. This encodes CASSVGGGKLFF. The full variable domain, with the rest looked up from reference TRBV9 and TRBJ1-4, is DSGVTQTPKHLITATGQRVTLRCSPRSGDLSVYWYQQSLDQGLQFLIQYYNGEERAKGNILERFSAQQFPDLHSELNLSSLELGDSALYFCASSVGGGKLFFGSGTQLSVL.

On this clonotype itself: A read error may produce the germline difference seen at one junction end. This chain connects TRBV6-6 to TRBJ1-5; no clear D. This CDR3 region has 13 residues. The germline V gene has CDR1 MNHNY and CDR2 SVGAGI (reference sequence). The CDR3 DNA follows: TGTGCCAGCACCGACCGGTACAATGAGCCCCAGCATTTT. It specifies CASTDRYNEPQHF.

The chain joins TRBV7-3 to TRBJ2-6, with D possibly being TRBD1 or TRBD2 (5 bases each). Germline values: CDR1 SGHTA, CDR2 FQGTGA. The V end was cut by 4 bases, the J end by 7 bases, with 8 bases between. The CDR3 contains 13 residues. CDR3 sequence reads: CASSSWDANVLTF. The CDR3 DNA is TGTGCCAGCAGCTCTTGGGACGCCAACGTCCTGACTTTC. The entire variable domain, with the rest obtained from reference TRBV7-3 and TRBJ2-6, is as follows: GAGVSQTPSNKVTEKGKYVELRCDPISGHTALYWYRQSLGQGPEFLIYFQGTGAADDSGLPNDRFFAVRPEGSVSTLKIQRTERGDSAVYLCASSSWDANVLTFGAGSRLTVL.

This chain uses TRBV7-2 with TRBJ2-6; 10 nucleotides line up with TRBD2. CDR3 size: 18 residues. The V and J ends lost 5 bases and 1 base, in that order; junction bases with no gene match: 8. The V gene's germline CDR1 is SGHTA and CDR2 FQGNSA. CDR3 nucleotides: TGTGCCAGCAGCACACCTAGCGGGGGACTGTCTGGGGCCAACGTCCTGACTTTC. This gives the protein CASSTPSGGLSGANVLTF.

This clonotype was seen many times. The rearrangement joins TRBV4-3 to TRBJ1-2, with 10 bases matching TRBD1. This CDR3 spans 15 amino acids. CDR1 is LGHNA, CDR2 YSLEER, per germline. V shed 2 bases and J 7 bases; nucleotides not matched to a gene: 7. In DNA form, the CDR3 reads TGCGCCAGCAGCCAACCCGGGACAGGGGCGTTTGGCTACACCTTC. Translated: CASSQPGTGAFGYTF.

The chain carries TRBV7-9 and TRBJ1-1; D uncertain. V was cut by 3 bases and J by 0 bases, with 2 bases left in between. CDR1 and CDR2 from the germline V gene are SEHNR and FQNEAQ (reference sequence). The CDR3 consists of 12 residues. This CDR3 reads CASSFMNTEAFF. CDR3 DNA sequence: TGTGCCAGCAGCTTCATGAACACTGAAGCTTTCTTT. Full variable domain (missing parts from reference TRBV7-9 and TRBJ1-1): DTGVSQNPRHKITKRGQNVTFRCDPISEHNRLYWYRQTLGQGPEFLTYFQNEAQLEKSRLLSDRFSAERPKGSFSTLEIQRTEQGDSAMYLCASSFMNTEAFFGQGTRLTVV.

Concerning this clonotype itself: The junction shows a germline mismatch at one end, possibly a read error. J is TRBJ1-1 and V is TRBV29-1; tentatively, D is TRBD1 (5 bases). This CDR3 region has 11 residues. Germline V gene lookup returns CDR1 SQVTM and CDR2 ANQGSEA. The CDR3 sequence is CIVVSGTEAFF. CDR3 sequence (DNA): TGCATCGTTGTGTCAGGGACTGAAGCTTTCTTT. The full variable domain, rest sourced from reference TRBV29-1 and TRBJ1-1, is SAVISQKPSRDICQRGTSLTIQCQVDSQVTMMFWYRQQPGQSLTLIATANQGSEATYESGFVIDKFPISRPNLTFSTLTVSNMSPEDSSIYLCIVVSGTEAFFGQGTRLTVV.

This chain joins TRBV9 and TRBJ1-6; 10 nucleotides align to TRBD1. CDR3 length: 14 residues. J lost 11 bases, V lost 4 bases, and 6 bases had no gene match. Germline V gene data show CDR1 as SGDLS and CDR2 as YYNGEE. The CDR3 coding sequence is TGTGCCAGCAGCTTAGGACAGGGGGGGACACCCCTCCACTTT. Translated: CASSLGQGGTPLHF.

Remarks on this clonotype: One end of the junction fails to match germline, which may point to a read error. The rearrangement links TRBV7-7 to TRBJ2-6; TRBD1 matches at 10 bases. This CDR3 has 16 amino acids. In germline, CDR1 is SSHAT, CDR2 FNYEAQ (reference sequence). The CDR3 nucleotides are TGTGCTAGCAGCTTGGGGACAGGGGAGGAAGGCCCCGTCCTGACTTTC. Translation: CASSLGTGEEGPVLTF.

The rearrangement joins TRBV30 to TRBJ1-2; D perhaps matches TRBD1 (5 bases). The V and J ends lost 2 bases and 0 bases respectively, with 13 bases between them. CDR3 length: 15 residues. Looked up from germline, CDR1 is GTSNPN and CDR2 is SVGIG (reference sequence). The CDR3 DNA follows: TGTGCCTGGAGTAGGGCAGGGCGCCCTAACTATGGCTACACCTTC. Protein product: CAWSRAGRPNYGYTF.

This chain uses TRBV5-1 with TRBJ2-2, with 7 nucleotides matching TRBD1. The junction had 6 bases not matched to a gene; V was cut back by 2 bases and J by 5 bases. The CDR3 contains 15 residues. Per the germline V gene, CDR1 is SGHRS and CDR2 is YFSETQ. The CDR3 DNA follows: TGCGCCAGCAGCTTAAGTTTCAGGGGGACCGGGGAGCTGTTTTTT. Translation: CASSLSFRGTGELFF.

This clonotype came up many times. The CDR3 DNA reads TGCAGTGCTCCAAGACTAGCGGGAGTGGCAATGGATGGGCAGTTCTTC. Protein sequence: CSAPRLAGVAMDGQFF. The chain combines TRBV20-1 with TRBJ2-1; 12 bases line up with TRBD2. Trimming at V came to 5 bases and at J to 12 bases, leaving 17 bases not matched to a gene. The CDR3 runs 16 residues. Germline CDR1 is DFQATT and CDR2 is SNEGSKA (reference sequence).

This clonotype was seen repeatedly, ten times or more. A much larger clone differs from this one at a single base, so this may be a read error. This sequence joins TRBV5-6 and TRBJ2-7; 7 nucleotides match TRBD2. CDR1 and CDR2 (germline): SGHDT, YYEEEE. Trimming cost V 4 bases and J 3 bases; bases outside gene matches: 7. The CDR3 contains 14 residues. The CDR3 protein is CASSGGGNDYEQYF. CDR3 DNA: TGTGCCAGCAGCGGGGGGGGGAACGACTACGAGCAGTACTTC.

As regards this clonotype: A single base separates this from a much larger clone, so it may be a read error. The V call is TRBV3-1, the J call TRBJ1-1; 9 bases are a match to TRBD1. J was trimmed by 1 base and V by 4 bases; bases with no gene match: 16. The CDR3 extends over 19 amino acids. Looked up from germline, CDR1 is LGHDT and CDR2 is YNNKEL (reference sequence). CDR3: CASSRDYRGRVGTNTEAFF. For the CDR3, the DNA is TGTGCCAGCAGCCGAGACTACAGGGGGCGTGTGGGAACGAACACTGAAGCTTTCTTT.

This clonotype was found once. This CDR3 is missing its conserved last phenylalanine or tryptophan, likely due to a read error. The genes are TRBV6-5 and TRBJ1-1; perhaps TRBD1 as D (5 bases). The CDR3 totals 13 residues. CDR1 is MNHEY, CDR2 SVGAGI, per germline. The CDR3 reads CACSANRHTEAFL. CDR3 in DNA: TGTGCCTGCAGTGCGAACAGGCATACTGAAGCTTTCTTG.

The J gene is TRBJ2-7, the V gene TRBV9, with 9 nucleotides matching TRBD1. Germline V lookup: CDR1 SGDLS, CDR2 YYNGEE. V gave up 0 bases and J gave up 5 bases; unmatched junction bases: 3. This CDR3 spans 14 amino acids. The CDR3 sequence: CASSVGTGDNEQYF. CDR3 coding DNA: TGTGCCAGCAGCGTAGGGACAGGGGACAACGAGCAGTACTTC. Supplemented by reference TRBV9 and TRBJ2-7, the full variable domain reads DSGVTQTPKHLITATGQRVTLRCSPRSGDLSVYWYQQSLDQGLQFLIQYYNGEERAKGNILERFSAQQFPDLHSELNLSSLELGDSALYFCASSVGTGDNEQYFGPGTRLTVT.